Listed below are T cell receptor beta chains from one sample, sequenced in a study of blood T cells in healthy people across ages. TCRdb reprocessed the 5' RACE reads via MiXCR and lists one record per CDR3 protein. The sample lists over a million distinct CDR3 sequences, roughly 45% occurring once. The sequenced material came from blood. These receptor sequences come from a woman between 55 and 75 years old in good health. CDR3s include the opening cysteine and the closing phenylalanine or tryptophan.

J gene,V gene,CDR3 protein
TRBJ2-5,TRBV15,CATSRDLFQETQYF
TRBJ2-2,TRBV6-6,CASSPPWARNTGELFF
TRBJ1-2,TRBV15,CATSRNFMSQFSGGYTF
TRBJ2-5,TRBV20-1,CSARDLGGIQETQYF
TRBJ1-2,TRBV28,CATPGDYGYTF
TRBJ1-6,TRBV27,CASSSPREINSPLHF
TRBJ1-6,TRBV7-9,CASGIQGPINSPLHF
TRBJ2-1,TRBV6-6,CASSYSGSWSSYNEQFF
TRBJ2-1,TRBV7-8,CASSSPGLAAGRGVYNEQFF
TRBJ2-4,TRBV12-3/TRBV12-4,CASSLAVAKNIQYF
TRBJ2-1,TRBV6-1,CASVVFGGRGDERFF
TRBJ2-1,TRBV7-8,CASSQTGITYNEQFF
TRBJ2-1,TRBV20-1,CSAQLAGAYNEQFF
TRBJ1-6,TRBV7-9,CASTDRPGQHNSPLHF
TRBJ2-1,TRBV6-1,CASSDYPGNEQFF
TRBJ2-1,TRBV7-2,CASSLVWLYNEQFF
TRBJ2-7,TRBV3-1,CASSVQSLGSRTYEQYF
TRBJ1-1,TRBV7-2,CASSLGPVSNTEAFF